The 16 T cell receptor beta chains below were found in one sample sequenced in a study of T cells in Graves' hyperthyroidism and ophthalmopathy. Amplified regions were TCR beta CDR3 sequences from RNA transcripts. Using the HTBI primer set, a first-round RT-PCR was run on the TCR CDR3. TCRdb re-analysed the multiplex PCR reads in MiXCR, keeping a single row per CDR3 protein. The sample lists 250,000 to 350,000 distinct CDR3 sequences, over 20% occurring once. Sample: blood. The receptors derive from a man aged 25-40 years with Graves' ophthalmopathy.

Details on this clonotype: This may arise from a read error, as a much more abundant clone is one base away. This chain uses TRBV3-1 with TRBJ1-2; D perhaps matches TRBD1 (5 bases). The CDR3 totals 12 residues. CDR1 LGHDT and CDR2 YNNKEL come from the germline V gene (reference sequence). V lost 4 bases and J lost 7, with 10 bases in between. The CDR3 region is CASSPWGGGYTF. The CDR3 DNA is TGTGCCAGCAGCCCCTGGGGGGGTGGCTACACCTTC.

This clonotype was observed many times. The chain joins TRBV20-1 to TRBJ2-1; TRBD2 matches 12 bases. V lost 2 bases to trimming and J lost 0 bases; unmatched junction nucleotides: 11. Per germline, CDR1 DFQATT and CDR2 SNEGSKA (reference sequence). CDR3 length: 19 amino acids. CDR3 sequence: CSARHELAGGPGSYNEQFF. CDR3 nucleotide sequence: TGCAGTGCTAGACACGAGCTAGCGGGAGGGCCCGGCTCCTACAATGAGCAGTTCTTC.

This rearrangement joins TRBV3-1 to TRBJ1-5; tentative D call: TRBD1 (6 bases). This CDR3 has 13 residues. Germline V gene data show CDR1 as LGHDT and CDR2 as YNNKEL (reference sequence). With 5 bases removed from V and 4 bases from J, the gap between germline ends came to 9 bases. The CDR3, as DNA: TGTGCCAGCAGCAACACAGGGAATCAGCCCCAGCATTTT. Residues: CASSNTGNQPQHF.

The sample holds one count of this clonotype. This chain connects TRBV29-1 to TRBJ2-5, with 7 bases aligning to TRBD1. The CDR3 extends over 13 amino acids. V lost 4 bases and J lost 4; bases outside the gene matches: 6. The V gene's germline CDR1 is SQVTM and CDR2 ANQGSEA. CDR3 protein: CSVGSTGVETQYF. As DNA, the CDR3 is TGCAGCGTTGGCAGTACAGGGGTAGAGACCCAGTACTTC.

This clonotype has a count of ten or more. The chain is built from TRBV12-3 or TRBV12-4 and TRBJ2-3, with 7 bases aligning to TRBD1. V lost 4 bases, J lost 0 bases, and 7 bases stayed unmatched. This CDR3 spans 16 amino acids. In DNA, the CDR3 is TGTGCCAGCAGTTCGACAGGGATCCCTAGCACAGATACGCAGTATTTT. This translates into CASSSTGIPSTDTQYF.

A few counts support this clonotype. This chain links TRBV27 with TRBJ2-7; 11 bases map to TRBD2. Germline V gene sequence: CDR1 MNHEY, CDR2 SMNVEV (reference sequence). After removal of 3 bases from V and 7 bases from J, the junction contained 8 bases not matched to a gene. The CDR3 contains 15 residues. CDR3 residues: CASSLVAGGPWEQYF. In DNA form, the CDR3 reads TGTGCCAGCAGTTTGGTAGCGGGGGGGCCGTGGGAGCAGTACTTC.

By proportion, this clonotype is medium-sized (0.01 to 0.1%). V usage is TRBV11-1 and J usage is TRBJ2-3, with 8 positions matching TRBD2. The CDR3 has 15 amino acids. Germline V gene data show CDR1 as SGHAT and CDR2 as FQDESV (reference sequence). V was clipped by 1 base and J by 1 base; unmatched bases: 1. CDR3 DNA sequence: TGTGCCAGCAGCTTAGGCGGGAGGCGCACAGATACGCAGTATTTT. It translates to CASSLGGRRTDTQYF.

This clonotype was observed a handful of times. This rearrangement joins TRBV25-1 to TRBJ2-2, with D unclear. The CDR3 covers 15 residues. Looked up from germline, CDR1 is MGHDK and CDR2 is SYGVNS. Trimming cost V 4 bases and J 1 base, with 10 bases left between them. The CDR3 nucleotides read TGTGCCAGCAGTGGGAGAGCTCTGAACACCGGGGAGCTGTTTTTT. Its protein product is CASSGRALNTGELFF.

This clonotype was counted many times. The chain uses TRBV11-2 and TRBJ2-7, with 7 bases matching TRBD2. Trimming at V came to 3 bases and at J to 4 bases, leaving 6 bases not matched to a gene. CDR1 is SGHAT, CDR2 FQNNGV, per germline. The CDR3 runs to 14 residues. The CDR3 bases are TGTGCCAGCAGCTTCGCGGGAGACCTTTACGAGCAGTACTTC. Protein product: CASSFAGDLYEQYF.

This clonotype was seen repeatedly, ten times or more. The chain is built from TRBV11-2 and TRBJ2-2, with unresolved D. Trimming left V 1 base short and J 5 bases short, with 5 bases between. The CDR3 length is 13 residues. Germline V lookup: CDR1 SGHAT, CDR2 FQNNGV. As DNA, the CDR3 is TGTGCCAGCAGCTTAGGGAAAACCGGGGAGCTGTTTTTT. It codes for CASSLGKTGELFF. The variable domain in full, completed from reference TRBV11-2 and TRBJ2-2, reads EAGVAQSPRYKIIEKRQSVAFWCNPISGHATLYWYQQILGQGPKLLIQFQNNGVVDDSQLPKDRFSAERLKGVDSTLKIQPAKLEDSAVYLCASSLGKTGELFFGEGSRLTVL.

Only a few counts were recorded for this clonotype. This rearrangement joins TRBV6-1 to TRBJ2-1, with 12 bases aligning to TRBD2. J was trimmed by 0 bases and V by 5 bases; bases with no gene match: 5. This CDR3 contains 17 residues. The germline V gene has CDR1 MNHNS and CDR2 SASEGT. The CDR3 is CASSRPTSGSSYNEQFF. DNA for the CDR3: TGTGCCAGCAGTCGCCCGACTAGCGGGAGCTCCTACAATGAGCAGTTCTTC.

CDR3 coding DNA: TGCGCCAGCAGTCGGACTAGCGGGAGCTCCTACAATGAGCAGTTCTTC. Translating gives CASSRTSGSSYNEQFF. V and J are TRBV10-1 and TRBJ2-1; 13 bases fit TRBD2. The CDR3 is made up of 16 amino acids. Looked up from germline, CDR1 is WNHNN and CDR2 is SYGVQD (reference sequence). Trimming removed 5 bases from V and 0 bases from J; junction bases left unmatched: 1.

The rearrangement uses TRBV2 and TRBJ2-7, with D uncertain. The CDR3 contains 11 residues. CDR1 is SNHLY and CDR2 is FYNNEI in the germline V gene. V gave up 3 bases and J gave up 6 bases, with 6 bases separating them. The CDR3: CASSDSGEQYF. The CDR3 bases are TGTGCCAGCAGTGACTCGGGCGAGCAGTACTTC.

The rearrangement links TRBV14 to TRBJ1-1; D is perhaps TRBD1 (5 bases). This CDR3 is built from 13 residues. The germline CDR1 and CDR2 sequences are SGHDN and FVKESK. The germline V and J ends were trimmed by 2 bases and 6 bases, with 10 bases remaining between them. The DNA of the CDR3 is TGTGCCAGCAGCCAACAGGGATTCTCTGAAGCTTTCTTT. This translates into CASSQQGFSEAFF. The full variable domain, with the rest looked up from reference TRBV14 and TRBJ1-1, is EAGVTQFPSHSVIEKGQTVTLRCDPISGHDNLYWYRRVMGKEIKFLLHFVKESKQDESGMPNNRFLAERTGGTYSTLKVQPAELEDSGVYFCASSQQGFSEAFFGQGTRLTVV.

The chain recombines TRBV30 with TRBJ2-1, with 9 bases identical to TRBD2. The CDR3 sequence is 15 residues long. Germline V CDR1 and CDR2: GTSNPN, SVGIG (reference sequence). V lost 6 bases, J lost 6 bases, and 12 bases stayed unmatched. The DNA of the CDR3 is TGTGCCTGCCCGATGACTAGCGGTTTGGGCAATGAGCAGTTCTTC. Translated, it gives CACPMTSGLGNEQFF.

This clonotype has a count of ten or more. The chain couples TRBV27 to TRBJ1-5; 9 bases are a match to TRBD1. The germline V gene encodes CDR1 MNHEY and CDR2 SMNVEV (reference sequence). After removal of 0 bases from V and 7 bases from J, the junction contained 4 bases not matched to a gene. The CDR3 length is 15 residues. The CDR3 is CASSLSGQGSQPQHF. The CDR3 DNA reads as TGTGCCAGCAGTTTATCGGGACAGGGTAGCCAGCCCCAGCATTTT.